These 20 T cell receptor beta chains came from one sample sequenced in a study of cytomegalovirus exposure and HLA in healthy donors. The PCR had 60 Vbeta and 13 Jbeta primers. Generated by immunoSEQ multiplex PCR, the TCRdb table keeps only in-frame clones and is missing some. The sample comprises 150,000 to 200,000 clones, around three quarters of which are singletons, and 1.5% to 2% rests with the top ten. The sequenced material came from PBMCs. The receptor set was obtained from a woman in her twenties or thirties in good health and CMV-seronegative.

V usage is TRBV7-3 and J usage is TRBJ2-3; D call uncertain. There are 15 residues in the CDR3. Trimming stripped 2 bases from V and 1 base from J, with 10 bases between. Germline V gene sequence: CDR1 SGHTA, CDR2 FQGTGA. For the CDR3, the DNA is TGTGCCAGCAGCTTACTGGCATTTGGCACAGATACGCAGTATTTT. It encodes CASSLLAFGTDTQYF.

A few counts support this clone. This chain joins TRBV7-9 and TRBJ2-7, with 9 bases matching TRBD1. CDR3 length: 15 amino acids. Trimming at V came to 3 bases and at J to 0 bases, leaving 3 bases not matched to a gene. The germline V gene encodes CDR1 SEHNR and CDR2 FQNEAQ (reference sequence). CDR3 residues: CASSFGTGHSYEQYF. Here the CDR3 DNA reads TGTGCCAGCAGCTTTGGGACAGGGCACTCCTACGAGCAGTACTTC.

About this clone itself: This same CDR3 is encoded by further DNA sequences in the sample. V gene TRBV5-1 combines with J gene TRBJ2-5, with TRBD2 matching 7 bases. There are 14 residues in the CDR3. V was pared by 1 base and J by 2 bases, with 2 bases of the junction left unmatched. Per germline, CDR1 SGHRS and CDR2 YFSETQ. CDR3 bases: TGCGCCAGCAGCTTGCTGGGGGGGCAAGAGACCCAGTACTTC. Protein: CASSLLGGQETQYF. Combining the CDR3 with reference TRBV5-1 and TRBJ2-5 gives the whole variable domain KAGVTQTPRYLIKTRGQQVTLSCSPISGHRSVSWYQQTPGQGLQFLFEYFSETQRNKGNFPGRFSGRQFSNSRSEMNVSTLELGDSALYLCASSLLGGQETQYFGPGTRLLVL.

The chain has TRBV28 and TRBJ1-2; 8 positions match TRBD1. This CDR3 region has 13 residues. Germline V gene data show CDR1 as MDHEN and CDR2 as SYDVKM. V was pared by 3 bases and J by 8 bases, with 5 bases of the junction left unmatched. The CDR3 region has the DNA TGTGCCAGCAGTTTTCAGGGGGCGGGAGGCTACACCTTC. Its translation: CASSFQGAGGYTF.

This chain links TRBV4-1 with TRBJ2-3; 10 bases are a match to TRBD1. This CDR3 is built from 16 residues. From germline, CDR1 is MGHRA and CDR2 YSYEKL. The V segment lost 4 bases and the J segment 4 bases; nucleotides outside the gene matches: 8. The CDR3 nucleotides are TGCGCCAGCAGCCGATCGACAGGGGGCAGTTCAGATACGCAGTATTTT. As protein: CASSRSTGGSSDTQYF.

Concerning this clone itself: At one end, the junction sequence differs from germline, possibly due to a read error. CDR3 amino acids: CASNQTQGYEQYF. The CDR3 region has the DNA TGCGCCAGCAACCAAACTCAGGGCTACGAGCAGTACTTC. V usage is TRBV4-1 and J usage is TRBJ2-7; weak D call: TRBD1 (5 bases). The CDR3 sequence is 13 residues long. The V gene's germline CDR1 is MGHRA and CDR2 YSYEKL.

This chain joins TRBV4-1 and TRBJ1-4, with 8 nucleotides matching TRBD1. This CDR3 spans 17 amino acids. Germline CDR1 and CDR2: MGHRA and YSYEKL. J gave up 6 bases and V 4 bases, and 13 bases lay outside the gene matches. The CDR3 nucleotides are TGCGCCAGCAGCCGCCGGGAAGGACAGGGAAGAGATGAAAAACTGTTTTTT. This sequence encodes CASSRREGQGRDEKLFF.

This chain connects TRBV19 to TRBJ1-2; D gene uncertain. The germline CDR1 and CDR2 sequences are LNHDA and SQIVND (reference sequence). The CDR3 runs 15 residues. The V gene lost 7 bases and the J gene lost 0 bases, with 15 bases spanning the gap. The CDR3 protein is CASTDRFGANYGYTF. The CDR3 DNA follows: TGTGCCAGTACCGACCGTTTCGGAGCTAACTATGGCTACACCTTC.

The V gene is TRBV6-5, the J gene TRBJ2-7; D possibly corresponds to TRBD2 (6 bases). CDR1 is MNHEY, CDR2 SVGAGI, per germline. The CDR3 has 13 residues. The V end lost 4 bases, the J end lost 7 bases, and 14 bases lay between the germline ends. Here the CDR3 reads CASSSGAGREQYF. The CDR3 DNA sequence: TGTGCCAGCAGTTCCGGTGCCGGGAGAGAGCAGTACTTC.

This clone was found a few times. The chain is built from TRBV27 and TRBJ2-7; D unresolved. Trimming shortened V by 4 bases and J by 2 bases, and 12 bases separated the two germline ends. The CDR3 loop spans 14 amino acids. Germline V gives CDR1 MNHEY, CDR2 SMNVEV (reference sequence). CDR3 sequence (DNA): TGTGCCAGCAGTTCTAACTTGCCACCCTACGAGCAGTACTTC. Translating gives CASSSNLPPYEQYF.

The chain couples TRBV29-1 to TRBJ1-2; D gene uncertain. The V and J ends lost 3 bases and 3 bases respectively, with 8 bases between them. The CDR3 contains 12 residues. Germline CDR1 SQVTM, CDR2 ANQGSEA. The DNA for the CDR3 is TGCAGCGTTGATCTGGGCGACTATGGCTACACCTTC. It specifies CSVDLGDYGYTF.

As for this clone: At one end, the junction sequence differs from germline, possibly due to a read error. The chain recombines TRBV7-9 with TRBJ1-1, with no clear D. This CDR3 has 15 amino acids. In germline, CDR1 is SEHNR, CDR2 FQNEAQ (reference sequence). This chain's CDR3 is CSSSLALAGNTEAFF. CDR3 sequence (DNA): TGTTCCAGCAGCTTAGCGTTGGCAGGAAACACTGAAGCTTTCTTT.

V and J are TRBV19 and TRBJ2-1; TRBD2 matches at 12 bases. This CDR3 region has 17 residues. The germline CDR1 and CDR2 sequences are LNHDA and SQIVND (reference sequence). V gave up 4 bases and J gave up 4 bases; unmatched junction bases: 8. CDR3 nucleotide sequence: TGTGCCAGTAGTACTACTAGCGGGGGGCTATTTTACAATGAGCAGTTCTTC. It encodes CASSTTSGGLFYNEQFF. The variable domain in full, completed from reference TRBV19 and TRBJ2-1, reads DGGITQSPKYLFRKEGQNVTLSCEQNLNHDAMYWYRQDPGQGLRLIYYSQIVNDFQKGDIAEGYSVSREKKESFPLTVTSAQKNPTAFYLCASSTTSGGLFYNEQFFGPGTRLTVL.

About this clone: A read error may produce the germline difference seen at one junction end. The chain carries TRBV5-1 and TRBJ1-2, with 7 bases that match TRBD1. CDR1 is SGHRS, CDR2 YFSETQ, per germline. The CDR3 has 15 residues. The CDR3 DNA reads TGCGCCAGCAGCTTGGGACAGGGCATTGGTAGTGGCTACCCCTTC. It specifies CASSLGQGIGSGYPF.

The genes are TRBV28 and TRBJ1-5; weak D call: TRBD1 (6 bases). This CDR3 comprises 15 residues. The V gene's germline CDR1 is MDHEN and CDR2 SYDVKM. V lost 1 base, J lost 4 bases, and 11 bases lay in between. CDR3 DNA: TGTGCCAGCAGTTTATTATCGCAGGGGAATCAGCCCCAGCATTTT. Translating it yields CASSLLSQGNQPQHF.

This clone was observed a single time. The chain combines TRBV6-6 with TRBJ1-2; D might be TRBD1 (5 bases). The V end was cut by 0 bases, the J end by 2 bases, with 10 bases between. There are 15 residues in the CDR3. The germline V gene encodes CDR1 MNHNY and CDR2 SVGAGI (reference sequence). The CDR3 protein is CASSYSGHINYGYTF. DNA of the CDR3: TGTGCCAGCAGTTACTCTGGACACATAAACTATGGCTACACCTTC.

The rearrangement links TRBV5-1 to TRBJ2-3, with 11 bases lining up with TRBD2. V dropped 3 bases and J dropped 14; count of bases not matched to a gene: 14. The CDR3 covers 15 residues. Per the germline V gene, CDR1 is SGHRS and CDR2 is YFSETQ. Written as DNA, the CDR3 is TGCGCCAGCAGCTACCACCCGGGACTAGCGGCCGAGGGGTATTTT. It yields the protein CASSYHPGLAAEGYF.

This chain links TRBV27 with TRBJ2-7, with D perhaps matching TRBD1 (6 bases). Germline CDR1 and CDR2: MNHEY and SMNVEV (reference sequence). CDR3 length: 15 amino acids. V gave up 5 bases and J gave up 6 bases, with 20 bases separating them. Here the CDR3 DNA reads TGTGCCAGCAGTCTAATATTATCCGGGACACCCGAGCAGTACTTC. Translated: CASSLILSGTPEQYF.

This clone was counted a few times. This sequence joins TRBV10-3 and TRBJ1-5; weak D call: TRBD1 (6 bases). The germline V gene encodes CDR1 ENHRY and CDR2 SYGVKD. V was shortened by 3 bases and J by 3 bases, with 12 bases between the two germline ends. CDR3 length equals 15 residues. The chain's CDR3 is CAISERDRFNQPQHF. As DNA, the CDR3 is TGTGCCATCAGTGAACGAGACAGGTTCAATCAGCCCCAGCATTTT.

As regards this clone: The junction does not match germline at one end; this may be a read error. The rearrangement links TRBV7-7 to TRBJ2-2; 7 bases align to TRBD1. Germline lookup yields CDR1 SSHAT and CDR2 FNYEAQ (reference sequence). This CDR3 is built from 15 residues. The CDR3 DNA sequence: TGTGCTAGCAGCTTACGACAGGGGAACACCGGGGAGCTGTTTTTT. Translation: CASSLRQGNTGELFF.